One and the same sample provided the 26 T cell receptor beta chains below, sequenced in a study of T cells in tumors after PD-1 blockade. Profiling relied on immunoSEQ multiplex PCR, and the TCRdb table lists in-frame clones only, not all of them. The sample holds 15,000 or so clones, about 80% seen once. The sequenced sample was PBMCs, obtained after anti-PD-1 treatment. All receptors come from a human donor with basal cell carcinoma.

V is TRBV7-3 and J is TRBJ1-6; perhaps TRBD1 as D (5 bases). CDR1 and CDR2 from the germline V gene are SGHTA and FQGTGA. The V and J ends lost 1 base and 6 bases respectively, with 7 bases between them. The CDR3 is made up of 14 amino acids. CDR3: CASSLNGGNSPLHF. The DNA for the CDR3 is TGTGCCAGCAGCTTAAACGGGGGTAATTCACCCCTCCACTTT. Full variable domain (remainder filled in from reference TRBV7-3 and TRBJ1-6): GAGVSQTPSNKVTEKGKYVELRCDPISGHTALYWYRQSLGQGPEFLIYFQGTGAADDSGLPNDRFFAVRPEGSVSTLKIQRTERGDSAVYLCASSLNGGNSPLHFGNGTRLTVT.

The CDR3 region has the DNA TGTGCCAGCAGCAGAGGACTAGCGGTCCCAGATACGCAGTATTTT. Translated: CASSRGLAVPDTQYF. The chain carries TRBV6-2 or TRBV6-3 and TRBJ2-3; 10 nucleotides match TRBD2. V lost 6 bases to trimming and J lost 4 bases; unmatched junction nucleotides: 7. The germline CDR1 and CDR2 sequences are MNHEY and SVGEGT. The CDR3 spans 15 residues.

This chain connects TRBV30 to TRBJ2-1, with D possibly TRBD2 on 6 matching bases. The CDR3 has 16 residues. V was pared by 5 bases and J by 0 bases, with 17 bases between. Germline V CDR1 and CDR2: GTSNPN, SVGIG (reference sequence). CDR3 sequence (DNA): TGTGCCTGGGAAGCGCCGGGGGAGTTCTCCTACAATGAGCAGTTCTTC. Protein sequence: CAWEAPGEFSYNEQFF.

The CDR3 loop reads CASSKTDTQYF. The CDR3 region has the DNA TGCGCCAGCAGCAAAACAGATACGCAGTATTTT. J is TRBJ2-3 and V is TRBV5-1, with D unclear. In germline, CDR1 is SGHRS, CDR2 YFSETQ. CDR3 size: 11 residues. Trimming left V 4 bases short and J 3 bases short, with 3 bases between. Together with reference TRBV5-1 and TRBJ2-3, the CDR3 gives the full variable domain: KAGVTQTPRYLIKTRGQQVTLSCSPISGHRSVSWYQQTPGQGLQFLFEYFSETQRNKGNFPGRFSGRQFSNSRSEMNVSTLELGDSALYLCASSKTDTQYFGPGTRLTVL.

The J gene is TRBJ1-6, the V gene TRBV3-1 (or the pseudogene TRBV3-2), with D unclear. The CDR3 sequence is 16 residues long. Looked up from germline, CDR1 is LGHDT and CDR2 is YNNKEL (reference sequence). V gave up 0 bases and J gave up 5 bases, with 11 bases separating them. This chain's CDR3 is CASSQDSTSNNSPLHF. CDR3 in DNA: TGTGCCAGCAGCCAAGATAGCACTTCGAATAATTCACCCCTCCACTTT.

The chain combines TRBV3-1 (or the pseudogene TRBV3-2) with TRBJ2-1, with 11 bases identical to TRBD2. V was pared by 4 bases and J by 8 bases, with 13 bases of the junction left unmatched. The germline CDR1 and CDR2 sequences are LGHDT and YNNKEL (reference sequence). This CDR3 is 17 amino acids long. As DNA, the CDR3 is TGTGCCAGCAGCCCTTCCTTTAGCGGGGGGGCCCGGCATGAGCAGTTCTTC. It specifies CASSPSFSGGARHEQFF.

The V and J genes are TRBV6-5 and TRBJ2-2; D remains unclear. The V end lost 4 bases, the J end lost 6 bases, and 6 bases lay between the germline ends. CDR3 length: 12 amino acids. Germline-derived CDR1 and CDR2 are MNHEY and SVGAGI. The CDR3 DNA sequence: TGTGCCAGCAGTTCTGGGTCCGGGGAGCTGTTTTTT. Translated: CASSSGSGELFF.

The rearrangement joins TRBV15 to TRBJ1-2; 9 bases match TRBD1. The germline V gene has CDR1 LNHNV and CDR2 YYDKDF (reference sequence). The CDR3 sequence is 15 residues long. Trimming cost V 5 bases and J 5 bases; bases outside gene matches: 9. The DNA for the CDR3 is TGTGCCACCAGCTCAACAGGGGGCGCTTGGTATGGCTACACCTTC. It translates to CATSSTGGAWYGYTF.

This clone was observed a single time. It may be a read error: a sequence one base away is much more abundant. Additional DNA sequences in this sample encode the identical CDR3. The chain has TRBV2 and TRBJ2-1; 9 positions agree with TRBD2. Per the germline V gene, CDR1 is SNHLY and CDR2 is FYNNEI. The CDR3 is 19 residues long. The CDR3 DNA reads as TGTCCCAGCTGTGACGGGGGGGCGCGGGAGGGGAGCTCCTACAATGAGCAGTTCTTC. Translation: CPSCDGGAREGSSYNEQFF.

The gene calls are TRBV5-1 and TRBJ1-5; unclear D gene. The germline V gene has CDR1 SGHRS and CDR2 YFSETQ. The length of the CDR3 is 15 residues. V lost 0 bases to trimming and J lost 2 bases, with 9 bases between them. CDR3 protein: CASSLGGVGNQPQHF. CDR3 bases: TGCGCCAGCAGCTTGGGAGGCGTCGGCAATCAGCCCCAGCATTTT. Based on the CDR3 plus reference TRBV5-1 and TRBJ1-5, the full variable domain is KAGVTQTPRYLIKTRGQQVTLSCSPISGHRSVSWYQQTPGQGLQFLFEYFSETQRNKGNFPGRFSGRQFSNSRSEMNVSTLELGDSALYLCASSLGGVGNQPQHFGDGTRLSIL.

The rearrangement links TRBV4-1 to TRBJ2-2, with 13 bases fitting TRBD2. V lost 4 bases, J lost 7 bases, and 6 bases stayed unmatched. This CDR3 has 16 amino acids. Germline CDR1 and CDR2: MGHRA and YSYEKL. This CDR3 is CASSPGTSGVGGELFF. For the CDR3, the DNA is TGCGCCAGCAGCCCCGGGACTAGCGGGGTTGGCGGGGAGCTGTTTTTT.

This clone was detected a few times. The chain employs TRBV5-1 and TRBJ2-7; 8 nucleotides align to TRBD1. CDR1 and CDR2 (germline): SGHRS, YFSETQ. This CDR3 contains 15 residues. The V gene end was trimmed by 4 bases and the J gene end by 1 base; junction bases not matched to a gene: 7. The CDR3 is CASSPGQVLSYEQYF. DNA of the CDR3: TGCGCCAGCAGCCCGGGACAGGTCCTATCCTACGAGCAGTACTTC.

The chain uses TRBV5-6 and TRBJ2-1; TRBD2 aligns across 9 bases. The CDR3 loop spans 17 amino acids. Germline trimming cut 4 bases from V and 5 bases from J; bases unmatched to any gene: 13. CDR1 is SGHDT, CDR2 YYEEEE, per germline. CDR3 loop: CASSPPWGTSPHNEQFF. CDR3 coding DNA: TGTGCCAGCAGCCCCCCCTGGGGGACTAGCCCCCACAATGAGCAGTTCTTC.

The chain couples TRBV7-3 to TRBJ2-3; D remains ambiguous. The germline CDR1 and CDR2 sequences are SGHTA and FQGTGA. The V end lost 3 bases, the J end lost 4 bases, and 11 bases lay between the germline ends. The CDR3 is made up of 14 amino acids. CDR3 in amino acids: CASSLVRNADTQYF. The CDR3 DNA is TGTGCCAGCAGCTTGGTGCGAAATGCAGATACGCAGTATTTT.

This clone has only one observation. The chain is built from TRBV7-9 and TRBJ2-5, with 10 bases fitting TRBD2. The trim removed 5 bases at V and 4 bases at J, leaving 10 bases unmatched. The germline V gene has CDR1 SEHNR and CDR2 FQNEAQ (reference sequence). The CDR3 covers 16 residues. In nucleotides, the CDR3 is TGTGCCAGCAGCCCCGGGGAGCGGGGGGGCGGAGAGACCCAGTACTTC. It translates to CASSPGERGGGETQYF.

The CDR3 region is CASNPAGSPHRGELFF. For the CDR3, the DNA is TGTGCCAGTAATCCAGCGGGAAGCCCCCACCGAGGGGAGCTGTTTTTT. The V call is TRBV19, the J call TRBJ2-2; 7 nucleotides align to TRBD2. There are 16 residues in the CDR3. CDR1 is LNHDA and CDR2 is SQIVND in the germline V gene (reference sequence). Trimming took 7 bases from V and 8 from J; bases not matched to a gene: 16.

V usage is TRBV18 and J usage is TRBJ2-7; D may be TRBD1 (6 bases). V lost 3 bases, J lost 0 bases, and 9 bases lay in between. The CDR3 has 14 residues. CDR1 KGHSH and CDR2 LQKENI come from the germline V gene. CDR3 protein: CASSPNRDSYEQYF. The CDR3 nucleotides read TGTGCCAGCTCACCGAACAGGGACTCCTACGAGCAGTACTTC.

The V call is TRBV6-5, the J call TRBJ2-2; no clear D. The germline V and J ends were trimmed by 6 bases and 4 bases, with 12 bases remaining between them. Looked up from germline, CDR1 is MNHEY and CDR2 is SVGAGI. CDR3 length equals 14 residues. The chain's CDR3 is CASSPLFSTGELFF. The CDR3 DNA is TGTGCCAGCAGCCCCCTTTTCTCCACCGGGGAGCTGTTTTTT.

The chain carries TRBV4-2 and TRBJ2-2; perhaps D is TRBD1 or TRBD2 (6 bases each). This CDR3 is 15 amino acids long. V gave up 3 bases and J gave up 1 base, with 9 bases separating them. The germline gives CDR1 LGHNA, CDR2 YNFKEQ. The DNA of the CDR3 is TGTGCCAGCAGCCAGGGGGGACAGAACACCGGGGAGCTGTTTTTT. Translation gives CASSQGGQNTGELFF.

This clone was found once. The J gene is TRBJ2-5, the V gene TRBV5-5; perhaps TRBD2 as D (5 bases). The CDR3 is made up of 13 amino acids. V was pared by 4 bases and J by 2 bases, with 9 bases between. CDR1 and CDR2 from the germline V gene are SGHKS and YYEKEE (reference sequence). Here the CDR3 DNA reads TGTGCCAGCAGCCCCGGCGGGCAAGAGACCCAGTACTTC. It specifies CASSPGGQETQYF.

The CDR3 sequence: CASSSLGGGTLAGELFF. For the CDR3, the DNA is TGTGCCAGCAGTTCCCTGGGCGGCGGGACCTTGGCCGGGGAGCTGTTTTTT. V usage is TRBV27 and J usage is TRBJ2-2; TRBD2 might be the D (6 bases). Germline CDR1 and CDR2: MNHEY and SMNVEV (reference sequence). The length of the CDR3 is 17 residues. The ends were cut back, 4 bases at V and 6 bases at J, with 21 bases in the middle.

The J gene is TRBJ2-5, the V gene TRBV27; D gene ambiguous. Deletions cut 6 bases from V and 5 bases from J, with 16 bases between. CDR3 length: 14 residues. Germline loops: CDR1 MNHEY, CDR2 SMNVEV (reference sequence). CDR3 sequence reads: CASSPLVGLETQYF. CDR3 sequence (DNA): TGTGCCAGCAGCCCACTCGTTGGGCTGGAGACCCAGTACTTC.

This sequence joins TRBV18 and TRBJ2-1; D unresolved. Trimming pared 4 bases from V and 5 bases from J, leaving 6 bases between. This CDR3 is 12 amino acids long. Germline CDR1 KGHSH, CDR2 LQKENI. DNA of the CDR3: TGTGCCAGCTCACTAGAACACAATGAGCAGTTCTTC. Translated, it gives CASSLEHNEQFF.

This rearrangement joins TRBV5-1 to TRBJ2-2; unclear D gene. V was cut by 0 bases and J by 4 bases, with 13 bases left in between. This CDR3 is built from 16 residues. Per germline, CDR1 SGHRS and CDR2 YFSETQ. CDR3 nucleotide sequence: TGCGCCAGCAGCTTGGCCCCGGGTTCGGGCACCGGGGAGCTGTTTTTT. It codes for CASSLAPGSGTGELFF. The full variable domain, rest sourced from reference TRBV5-1 and TRBJ2-2, is KAGVTQTPRYLIKTRGQQVTLSCSPISGHRSVSWYQQTPGQGLQFLFEYFSETQRNKGNFPGRFSGRQFSNSRSEMNVSTLELGDSALYLCASSLAPGSGTGELFFGEGSRLTVL.

The chain recombines TRBV5-1 with TRBJ2-7; 9 positions match TRBD1. J lost 5 bases, V lost 4 bases, and 7 bases had no gene match. Germline loops: CDR1 SGHRS, CDR2 YFSETQ. The CDR3 sequence is 14 residues long. The CDR3: CASSHGQGFDEQYF. The CDR3 DNA reads TGCGCCAGCAGCCACGGACAGGGGTTTGACGAGCAGTACTTC.

The chain has TRBV6-2 or TRBV6-3 and TRBJ2-5; D is possibly TRBD2 (5 bases). The V gene lost 0 bases and the J gene lost 5 bases, with 10 bases spanning the gap. Germline V gene lookup returns CDR1 MNHEY and CDR2 SVGEGT. This CDR3 contains 14 residues. The CDR3 reads CASSYSRAAETQYF. The CDR3 nucleotides read TGTGCCAGCAGTTACTCGAGAGCGGCGGAGACCCAGTACTTC.